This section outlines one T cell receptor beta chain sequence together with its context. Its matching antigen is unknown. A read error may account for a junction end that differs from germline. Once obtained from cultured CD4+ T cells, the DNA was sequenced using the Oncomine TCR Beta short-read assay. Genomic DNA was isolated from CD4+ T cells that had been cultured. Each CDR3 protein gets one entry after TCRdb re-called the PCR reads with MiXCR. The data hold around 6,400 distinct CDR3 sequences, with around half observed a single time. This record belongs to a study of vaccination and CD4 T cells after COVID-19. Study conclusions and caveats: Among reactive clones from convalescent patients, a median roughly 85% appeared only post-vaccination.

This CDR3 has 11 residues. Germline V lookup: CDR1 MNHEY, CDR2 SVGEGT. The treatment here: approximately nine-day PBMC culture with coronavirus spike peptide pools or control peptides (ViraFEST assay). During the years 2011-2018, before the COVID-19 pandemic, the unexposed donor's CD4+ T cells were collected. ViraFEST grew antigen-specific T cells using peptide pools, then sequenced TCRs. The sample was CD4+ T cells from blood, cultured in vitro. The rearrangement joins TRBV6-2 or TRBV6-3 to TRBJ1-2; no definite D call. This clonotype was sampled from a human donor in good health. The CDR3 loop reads CASSYGGSGAF. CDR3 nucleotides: TGTGCCAGCAGTTACGGCGGGTCCGGTGCCTTC.